This entry features one TCR beta chain sequence. This specimen belongs to a study of blood T cell repertoires in COVID-19. Generated by immunoSEQ multiplex PCR, the TCRdb table keeps only in-frame clones and is missing some. The repertoire includes a few hundred thousand clones, about nine tenths of them detected once, and about 10% sits in the top ten. The V gene's germline CDR1 is LGHNT and CDR2 FRNRAP. The CDR3 extends over 13 amino acids. J gave up 8 bases and V 8 bases, and 9 bases lay outside the gene matches. The chain employs TRBV12-5 and TRBJ2-1; TRBD1 aligns across 7 bases. The sequence derives from a woman aged 25 to 39 with COVID-19, enrolled during active disease. The sample taken for sequencing was peripheral blood. The CDR3 loop reads CASRPTGVDEQFF. In DNA, the CDR3 is TGTGCTAGTCGCCCAACAGGGGTGGATGAGCAGTTCTTC.